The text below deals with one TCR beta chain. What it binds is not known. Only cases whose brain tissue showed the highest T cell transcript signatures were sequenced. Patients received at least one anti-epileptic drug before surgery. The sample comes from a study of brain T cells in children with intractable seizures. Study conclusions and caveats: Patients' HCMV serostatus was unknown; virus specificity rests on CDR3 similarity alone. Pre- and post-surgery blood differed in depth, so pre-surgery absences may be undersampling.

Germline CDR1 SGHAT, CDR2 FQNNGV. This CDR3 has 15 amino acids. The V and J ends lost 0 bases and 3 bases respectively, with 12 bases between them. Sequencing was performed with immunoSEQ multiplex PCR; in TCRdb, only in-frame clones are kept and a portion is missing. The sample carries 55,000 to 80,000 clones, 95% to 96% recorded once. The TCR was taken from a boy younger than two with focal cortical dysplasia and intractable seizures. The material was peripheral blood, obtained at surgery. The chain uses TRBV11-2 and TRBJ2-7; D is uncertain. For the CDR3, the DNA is TGTGCCAGCAGCTTAGAGGCTAGTGGTGGCTACGAGCAGTACTTC. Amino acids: CASSLEASGGYEQYF.